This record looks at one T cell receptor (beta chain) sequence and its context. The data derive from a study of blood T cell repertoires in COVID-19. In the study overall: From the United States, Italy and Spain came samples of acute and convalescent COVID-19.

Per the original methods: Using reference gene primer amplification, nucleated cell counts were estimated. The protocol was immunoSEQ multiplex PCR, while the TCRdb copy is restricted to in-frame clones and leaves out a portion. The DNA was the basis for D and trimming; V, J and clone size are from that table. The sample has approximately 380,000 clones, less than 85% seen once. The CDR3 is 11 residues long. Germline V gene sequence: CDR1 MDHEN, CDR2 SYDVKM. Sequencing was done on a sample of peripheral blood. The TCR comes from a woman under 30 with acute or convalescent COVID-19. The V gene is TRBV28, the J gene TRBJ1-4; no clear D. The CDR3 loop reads CAVAQNEKLFF. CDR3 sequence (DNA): TGTGCAGTAGCCCAGAATGAAAAACTGTTTTTT.